The T cell receptor beta chain under discussion was sequenced for a study of cytomegalovirus exposure and HLA in healthy donors (dated by TCRdb to the late 2010s). General notes on the study: In an earlier analysis of 587 of the donors, under 300 Gb of sequence data and 117 million unique TCR beta sequences from about 180 million T cells were reported. An earlier analysis of a few hundred of the donors applied high-throughput TCR beta sequencing to assess whether each TCR beta V gene segment acted as functional or pseudogenic. Four or five DR-DQ haplotypes were handled as single units for association and clustering because linkage in the cohort was strong. In a later genetic analysis, genome-wide SNP genotypes for about three fifths of the roughly 670 donors were used, and that subset was treated as a discovery cohort. Rather than using new phenotypic data, the later analysis identified candidate immune exposures from TCR beta sequences and from how often those sequences occurred across donors. The T cell repertoires of 700 or so subjects were profiled by immunosequencing and related to cytomegalovirus serostatus. Across about 370 genotyped donors of the cohort, an average of roughly 250,000 unique TCR beta nucleotide sequences per donor were sequenced, and approximately 17% of those sequences were non-productive. The number of typed donors differed by locus: 629-630 for A, B, C, DRB1 and DQB1; 500 to 550 for DQA1; about 600 for DPA1; and about 470 for DPB1. Besides the first cohort of roughly 660 subjects, a separate validation cohort made up of roughly 120 different subjects was used. Of the approximately 370 genotyped donors, 80% to 90% were placed in the genetic ancestry cluster associated with self-reported Caucasian donors. An early release covering approximately 600 HLA-typed donors comprised 300 to 350 gigabases of sequencing data and around 80 million unique TCR sequences. HLA typing included class I and class II loci at four-digit resolution. Every repertoire in the discovery cohort had been generated on one and the same sequencing platform. The study aimed to test whether cataloging public T cell receptors could reveal signatures of past pathogen exposure. Donor age, sex, ethnicity and CMV serostatus were collected together with the repertoire data. To predict cytomegalovirus infection status, the study combined high-throughput TCR immunosequencing, statistical association of individual TCRs with disease status, and machine learning. A later analysis re-analyzed previously published TCR beta repertoires from 650 to 800 donors and added high-resolution HLA genotyping to study TCR occurrence patterns.

On the study overall, not on this receptor specifically: In a later analysis, HLA-associated TCR beta chains showed more clonal expansion and lower generation probabilities than non-associated chains that were equally common. Assigning TCR associations to individual alleles was difficult when HLA alleles, especially DR and DQ, strongly co-occurred. CMV serostatus was the only immune exposure information available for the cohort. Specific HLA alleles were associated with more than 15,000 TCR beta sequences at a false discovery rate of 0.05 in a later analysis. Roughly uniform sequencing depth across donors was assumed in presence/absence analyses, although this assumption may not hold. A later genetic analysis reported fewer N-insertions in productive TCRs among donors in an Asian-associated ancestry cluster than the approximately 700-donor mean. A later analysis found that most CMV-associated TCR beta chains appeared HLA-restricted, with HLA associations seemingly driven largely by CMV exposure. This cohort had only TCR beta chains sequenced, and the lack of alpha or paired-chain data limited which features could be detected. The study listed 150 to 200 TCR beta chains as associated with cytomegalovirus. The earlier analysis of about 600 of the donors excluded 15 to 20 rarely observed V segments, including chromosome 9 orphons, because counts were too low. A group of highly shared sequence variants was considered likely to be a technical artifact of the sequencing pipeline. Most TCR sequences were seen in very few donors, while some public TCRs were found in many individuals. A further reported finding was that TCR beta sequences accurately predicted the HLA-A and HLA-B alleles for most subjects in the first cohort. In a later genetic analysis, a missense DCLRE1C variant was associated with V-gene and J-gene trimming of TCR beta chains, and the association was replicated in an independent cohort. Cytomegalovirus status was reported to be diagnosed by the classifier with high specificity and sensitivity in both the original and validation cohorts. The 87-base-pair reads could not distinguish some IMGT-functional V segments, including TRBV6-2 and TRBV6-3, so those segments were excluded. In vitro tests confirmed that a few of the cytomegalovirus-associated TCR beta chains recognize cytomegalovirus antigens. Linkage disequilibrium might explain the correlated functional status among segregating V segments, but an unknown experimental factor could not be ruled out. HLA typing was unavailable for some donors at each locus, so association tests used only the typed subset. The authors suggested that the approach could potentially be generalized to other disease states and immunological phenotypes. According to a later analysis, TCR association rates differed among HLA loci, with DRB1 alleles showing the most associated TCRs and HLA-C alleles showing the fewest. Broadly in line with IMGT annotations, most TCR beta V segments showed up in productive rearrangements about 90% or about 30% of the time in an earlier analysis of 450 to 600 of the donors. Several of the top co-occurrence clusters appeared to be linked to parvovirus B19, influenza, CMV and Epstein-Barr virus, according to a later analysis.

In the case of this clone: The antigen it binds to is not known. There are no base qualities to consult, and no much larger clone falls within one base.

The cohort consisted of some 670 healthy bone marrow donors. Cohort members were all nominally healthy when sampled, although unrecorded immune exposures were likely present. The donor was CMV seronegative and was included in the group of under 450 seronegative cohort members. A peripheral blood sample was provided by each donor, and peripheral blood mononuclear cells were used for TCR beta sequencing. Genomic DNA was extracted from the blood cell samples with the Qiagen DNeasy Blood Extraction Kit. Receptor libraries were prepared by the immunoSEQ multiplex PCR assay. For the multiplex PCR, a mixture combining 60 forward primers for TCR Vbeta segments and 13 reverse primers for TCR Jbeta segments was used. The CDR3 region of rearranged TCR beta genes was amplified from genomic DNA with a multiplex PCR assay. On the Illumina HiSeq System, the amplified TCR beta libraries were sequenced as 87-base-pair reads. As for the authors' bioinformatics: A later analysis counted tens of millions of unique TCR beta chains across the 666 repertoires, and roughly 11 million of these chains were shared by at least two donors. Raw reads were error-corrected and collapsed into unique sequences with a nearest-neighbor algorithm that merged closely related sequences to remove PCR and sequencing errors. To assign V, D and J gene segments, CDR3 sequences were aligned to IMGT reference sequences. For a sequence to be retained, at least a six-nucleotide match to both a V gene segment and a J gene segment was required. A rearrangement counted as productive if the CDR3 had no stop codons and remained in frame with V and J, and every other rearrangement counted as non-productive. CDR3 was defined by IMGT convention, running from the second conserved V-encoded cysteine to the conserved J-encoded phenylalanine. The earlier analysis of about 640 of the donors excluded any sequence lacking an unambiguous match to a single V gene segment. In an earlier analysis of more than 500 of the donors, a V segment was called functional when productive rearrangements were above 56.7%, and segregating when the standard deviation between donors exceeded 5%. A statistical classification framework was developed to diagnose cytomegalovirus status using the catalog of TCR beta chain sequences. In a later analysis, V and J genes were assigned by comparing TCR nucleotide sequences against IMGT/GENE-DB human TR gene sequences. A later analysis assigned CDR3 sequences and most-parsimonious VDJ recombination scenarios with the TCRdist pipeline. In a later analysis, each TCR beta chain was defined by its CDR3 amino acid sequence together with its V-gene family, and reads lacking a unique V-gene family were excluded. In a later analysis, 500 to 650 highly shared, low-generation-probability nucleotide sequences were removed to address suspected cross-contamination and a sequencing artifact. In a later analysis, a clonal expansion index was calculated for each public chain from normalized within-repertoire ranks of inferred template counts. In a later analysis, generation probabilities were computed with a VDJ recombination model fitted to out-of-frame rearrangements, and the resulting probabilities were checked against IGoR. A later analysis scored TCR-TCR, TCR-HLA and TCR-CMV co-occurrence with hypergeometric tests, applying a repertoire-size bias correction to TCR pairs. A later analysis estimated false discovery rates by permuting HLA or CMV assignments 20 times. In a later analysis, co-occurring TCRs were grouped using DBSCAN, and TCRdist sequence similarity was added for clustering within HLA-allele-positive subsets. For co-occurrence clustering, repertoires with fewer than 30,000 or more than 120,000 public chains were excluded, along with several repertoires with anomalous nucleotide sharing. Here the immuneACCESS table is served through TCRdb, limited to in-frame sequences with V and J called. Missing clones are a known gap in these copies; in checked studies unresolved V genes cover under half, and the rest lacks a known reason. V and J calls and clone size are given by that table; D and trimming were obtained from the DNA. Here the sample has about 180,000 clones; 75% to 85% occur a single time. Of the sample, around 1.6% is held by the ten largest clones.

V has 7 bases trimmed and J has 9 bases trimmed; junction bases matching no gene number 10. The CDR3 runs 14 amino acids, cysteine and phenylalanine included. CDR3 DNA is the only sequence kept; it has 42 bases, read in frame from the first base. The CDR1 and CDR2 encoded by the germline V gene are ENHRY and SYGVKD. The sequence links TRBV10-3 to TRBJ2-7, with TRBD1 matching 12 junction bases. This TCR came from a man younger than 35 in good health and CMV-seronegative. The sequencing sample was made of PBMCs. The CDR3 has the sequence CAITQPGTGGPQYF. The DNA reads TGTGCCATCACTCAACCCGGGACAGGGGGCCCGCAGTACTTC.